A single TCR beta chain is shown here with its context. Here immunoSEQ multiplex PCR was the method, and the copy in TCRdb shows in-frame clones only, minus some. The repertoire includes some 330,000 clones, over 80% of them detected once, and less than 6% sits in the top ten. Two negative PCRs, clearance, or symptom resolution were required of recovered Cohort 3 donors. The data stem from a study of blood T cell repertoires in COVID-19. V lost 1 base, J lost 8 bases, and 4 bases stayed unmatched. Per germline, CDR1 LGHNA and CDR2 YSLEER. The CDR3 is 15 amino acids. The sequenced sample consisted of PBMCs or T cells enriched from blood (not recorded which). The chain recombines TRBV4-3 with TRBJ2-1, with 11 bases matching TRBD2. The receptor's source is a woman between 50 and 59 years old who had recovered from COVID-19. The CDR3 spells CASSQVGSGRDEQFF. The CDR3 DNA sequence: TGCGCCAGCAGCCAAGTAGGTAGCGGGAGGGATGAGCAGTTCTTC.